The T cell receptor (beta chain) described here comes from a study of CD8+ T cells in alopecia areata. Trimming left V 2 bases short and J 6 bases short, with 7 bases between. The CDR3 consists of 13 residues. Per germline, CDR1 SGHTA and CDR2 FQGNSA. The treatment was: oral pan-JAK inhibitor, 5-10 mg twice daily. In its sample, this clone was seen a few times. Extraction of RNA preceded its reverse transcription into cDNA, which served as the sequencing template. Clones were sequenced by immunoSEQ multiplex PCR, and TCRdb holds only the in-frame ones, with some missing. Here the sample spans 80,000 to 100,000 clones, 44% being singletons.

The TCR was taken from a human donor with alopecia areata. The source was CD8+ T cells sorted from blood, collected at week 24, from a patient treated with tofacitinib. The J gene is TRBJ2-2, the V gene TRBV7-2; D unclear. The CDR3, as DNA: TGTGCCAGCAGCTTATATCCTCCCGGGGAGCTGTTTTTT. Translated, it gives CASSLYPPGELFF.